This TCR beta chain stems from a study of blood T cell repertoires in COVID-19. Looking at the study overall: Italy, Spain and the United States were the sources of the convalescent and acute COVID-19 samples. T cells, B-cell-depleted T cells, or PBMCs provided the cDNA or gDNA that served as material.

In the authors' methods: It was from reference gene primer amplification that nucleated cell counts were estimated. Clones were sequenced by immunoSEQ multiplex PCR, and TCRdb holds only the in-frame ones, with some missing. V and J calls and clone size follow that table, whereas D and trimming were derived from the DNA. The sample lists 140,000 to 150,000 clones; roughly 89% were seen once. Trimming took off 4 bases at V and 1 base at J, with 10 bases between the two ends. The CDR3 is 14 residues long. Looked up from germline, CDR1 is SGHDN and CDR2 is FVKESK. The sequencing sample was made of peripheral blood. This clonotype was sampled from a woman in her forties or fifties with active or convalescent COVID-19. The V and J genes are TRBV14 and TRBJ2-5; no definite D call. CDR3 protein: CASSPLEAQETQYF. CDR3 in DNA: TGTGCCAGCAGCCCCTTAGAGGCCCAAGAGACCCAGTACTTC.